Listed below are T cell receptor beta chains from one sample, sequenced in a study of cytomegalovirus exposure and HLA in healthy donors. Produced via immunoSEQ multiplex PCR; TCRdb's table is partial and in-frame only. The sample holds about 54,000 clones, 82% seen once. The sample taken for sequencing was PBMCs. These receptors were taken from a woman younger than 35 in good health and CMV-seronegative. The CDR3 runs from the conserved cysteine through the conserved F or W. The D gene is left open where the match is weak. Clone size is not always given. Where it is, it says once, few, many or a class for expanded clones.

D gene: TRBD2
J gene: TRBJ2-7
clone size: NA
V gene: TRBV30
CDR3 protein: CAWSQFLAGGSYEQYF
CDR3 DNA: TGTGCCTGGAGTCAATTCCTAGCGGGGGGCTCCTACGAGCAGTACTTC

D gene: NA
J gene: TRBJ1-1
clone size: few
V gene: TRBV6-5
CDR3 protein: CASKVGPLVPEAFF
CDR3 DNA: TGTGCCAGCAAAGTGGGTCCACTAGTCCCTGAAGCTTTCTTT

D gene: TRBD1
J gene: TRBJ1-2
clone size: NA
V gene: TRBV7-2
CDR3 protein: CASSLSVTGGLDYGYTF
CDR3 DNA: TGTGCCAGCAGCTTATCCGTGACAGGGGGGTTAGACTATGGCTACACCTTC

D gene: NA
J gene: TRBJ1-1
clone size: NA
V gene: TRBV10-3
CDR3 protein: CAIMGGRNTEAFF
CDR3 DNA: TGTGCCATCATGGGGGGGCGGAACACTGAAGCTTTCTTT

D gene: TRBD1
J gene: TRBJ1-2
clone size: few
V gene: TRBV5-1
CDR3 protein: CASSLARQGNYGYTF
CDR3 DNA: TGCGCCAGCAGCTTGGCCCGACAGGGGAACTATGGCTACACCTTC

D gene: TRBD1
J gene: TRBJ2-1
clone size: once
V gene: TRBV19
CDR3 protein: CASSKGSTGDNEQFF
CDR3 DNA: TGTGCCAGTAGCAAGGGATCGACAGGGGACAATGAGCAGTTCTTC

D gene: NA
J gene: TRBJ1-5
clone size: NA
V gene: TRBV30
CDR3 protein: CAWSAGHSNQPQHF
CDR3 DNA: TGTGCCTGGAGTGCCGGACATAGCAATCAGCCCCAGCATTTT

D gene: NA
J gene: TRBJ2-7
clone size: NA
V gene: TRBV27
CDR3 protein: CAPRKAHEQYF
CDR3 DNA: TGTGCCCCGCGGAAGGCGCACGAGCAGTACTTC

D gene: TRBD2
J gene: TRBJ2-5
clone size: few
V gene: TRBV28
CDR3 protein: CASSLGLAPKETQYF
CDR3 DNA: TGTGCCAGCAGTCTGGGACTAGCGCCTAAAGAGACCCAGTACTTC

D gene: TRBD2
J gene: TRBJ2-4
clone size: NA
V gene: TRBV2
CDR3 protein: CASSKSLAGTNIQYF
CDR3 DNA: TGTGCCAGCAGTAAATCCCTAGCGGGCACAAACATTCAGTACTTC

D gene: NA
J gene: TRBJ1-3
clone size: NA
V gene: TRBV28
CDR3 protein: CASSLLGGSGNTIYF
CDR3 DNA: TGTGCCAGCAGTTTATTGGGAGGTTCAGGAAACACCATATATTTT

D gene: NA
J gene: TRBJ1-6
clone size: few
V gene: TRBV11-2
CDR3 protein: CASSSPGHPADSPLHF
CDR3 DNA: TGTGCCAGCAGCTCCCCTGGACACCCTGCCGATTCACCCCTCCACTTT

D gene: TRBD2
J gene: TRBJ2-3
clone size: NA
V gene: TRBV27
CDR3 protein: CASKTGGLAGEGDTQYF
CDR3 DNA: TGTGCCAGCAAAACCGGTGGACTAGCGGGAGAAGGAGATACGCAGTATTTT

D gene: NA
J gene: TRBJ1-1
clone size: NA
V gene: TRBV5-1
CDR3 protein: CASSWAGVVNTEAFF
CDR3 DNA: TGCGCCAGCAGCTGGGCAGGGGTGGTGAACACTGAAGCTTTCTTT

D gene: TRBD2
J gene: TRBJ2-1
clone size: NA
V gene: TRBV19
CDR3 protein: CASRDLTLAGADNEQFF
CDR3 DNA: TGTGCCAGTAGAGACTTGACGTTAGCGGGAGCCGACAATGAGCAGTTCTTC

D gene: NA
J gene: TRBJ1-1
clone size: NA
V gene: TRBV27
CDR3 protein: CASSPTDGLEAFF
CDR3 DNA: TGTGCCAGCAGTCCTACGGACGGACTCGAAGCTTTCTTT